This T cell receptor (beta chain) was retrieved from a study of T cell repertoires in aging, cancer and after chemotherapy. Study summary: Pre- and post-chemotherapy samples were paired from chronic lymphocytic leukemia patients treated with fludarabine- or bendamustine-based regimens. The whole study produced a dataset of some 10 million TCR reads.

In germline, CDR1 is LNHNV, CDR2 YYDKDF (reference sequence). Trimming shortened V by 3 bases and J by 1 base, and 16 bases separated the two germline ends. This CDR3 is 16 amino acids long. Multiplex touch-down PCR with TRB-A/B primers amplified rearranged V-D-J TRB sequences. TCRdb recomputed calls from the multiplex PCR reads with MiXCR, one row per CDR3 protein. The sample has approximately 2,900 distinct CDR3 sequences, around 42% seen once; the top ten hold roughly 34%. This clonotype was counted a single time. As yet, its antigen is unknown. TCR beta rearrangements were amplified from peripheral blood genomic DNA. Findings of the study overall: No conclusions about immunological memory after chemotherapy can be drawn from the repertoire data. Loss of evenness, beyond lost richness, contributed to age-related TCR diversity decline in cancer patients.

The material sequenced was blood. The chain links TRBV15 to TRBJ2-7, with TRBD1 as a possible D gene (6 bases). The sequence was obtained from a human donor with a blood cancer. As DNA, the CDR3 is TGTGCCACCAGCAGCCCTAGGACAGCTTATTCCTACGAGCAGTACTTC. This gives the protein CATSSPRTAYSYEQYF.